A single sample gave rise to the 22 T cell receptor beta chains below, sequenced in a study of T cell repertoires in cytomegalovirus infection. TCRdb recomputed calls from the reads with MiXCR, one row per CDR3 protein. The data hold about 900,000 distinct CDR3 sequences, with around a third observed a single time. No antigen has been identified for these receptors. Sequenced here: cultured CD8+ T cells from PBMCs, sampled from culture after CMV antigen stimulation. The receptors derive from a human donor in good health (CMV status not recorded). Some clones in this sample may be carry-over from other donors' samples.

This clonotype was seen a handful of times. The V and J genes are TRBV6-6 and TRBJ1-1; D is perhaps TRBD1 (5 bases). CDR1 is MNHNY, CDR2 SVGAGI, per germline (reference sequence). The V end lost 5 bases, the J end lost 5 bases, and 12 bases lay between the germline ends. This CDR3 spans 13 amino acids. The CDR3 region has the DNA TGTGCCAGCAGTGAGTGGGGGTGGACTGAAGCTTTCTTT. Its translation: CASSEWGWTEAFF.

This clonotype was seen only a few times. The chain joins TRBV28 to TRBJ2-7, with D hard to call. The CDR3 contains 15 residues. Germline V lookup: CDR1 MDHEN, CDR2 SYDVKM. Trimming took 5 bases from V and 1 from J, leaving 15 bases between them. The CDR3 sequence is CASSPTPYESYEQYV. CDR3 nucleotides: TGTGCCAGCAGTCCAACCCCCTACGAATCCTACGAGCAGTACGTC.

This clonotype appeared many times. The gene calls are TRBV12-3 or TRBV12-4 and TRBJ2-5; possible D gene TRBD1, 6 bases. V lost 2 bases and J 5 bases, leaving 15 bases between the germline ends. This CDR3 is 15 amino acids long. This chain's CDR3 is CASSLSVGARETQYF. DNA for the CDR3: TGTGCCAGCAGTTTAAGTGTGGGGGCGAGGGAGACCCAGTACTTC.

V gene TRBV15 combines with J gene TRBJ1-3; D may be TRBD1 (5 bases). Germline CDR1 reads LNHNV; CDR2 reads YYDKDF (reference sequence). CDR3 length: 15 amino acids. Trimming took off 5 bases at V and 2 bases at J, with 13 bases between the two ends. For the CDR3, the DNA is TGTGCCACCAGCGTAGACAGAGGGACTGGAAACACCATATATTTT. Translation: CATSVDRGTGNTIYF. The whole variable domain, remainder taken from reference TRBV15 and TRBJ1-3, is DAMVIQNPRYQVTQFGKPVTLSCSQTLNHNVMYWYQQKSSQAPKLLFHYYDKDFNNEADTPDNFQSRRPNTSFCFLDIRSPGLGDTAMYLCATSVDRGTGNTIYFGEGSWLTVV.

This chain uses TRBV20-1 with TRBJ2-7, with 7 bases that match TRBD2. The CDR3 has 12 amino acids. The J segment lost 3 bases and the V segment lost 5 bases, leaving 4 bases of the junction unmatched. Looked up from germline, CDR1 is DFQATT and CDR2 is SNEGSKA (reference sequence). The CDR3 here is CSARGDLYEQYF. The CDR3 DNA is TGCAGTGCTCGGGGGGACCTCTACGAGCAGTACTTC.

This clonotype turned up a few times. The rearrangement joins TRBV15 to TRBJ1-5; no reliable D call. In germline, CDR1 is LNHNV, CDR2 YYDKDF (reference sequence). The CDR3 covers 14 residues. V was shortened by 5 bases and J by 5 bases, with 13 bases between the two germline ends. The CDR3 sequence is CATSPTINDQPQHF. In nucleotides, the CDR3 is TGTGCCACCAGCCCGACTATTAACGATCAGCCCCAGCATTTT.

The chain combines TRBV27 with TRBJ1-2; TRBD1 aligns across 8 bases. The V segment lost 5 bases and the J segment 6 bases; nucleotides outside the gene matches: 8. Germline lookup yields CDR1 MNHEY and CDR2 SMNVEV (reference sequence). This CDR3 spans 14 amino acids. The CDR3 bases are TGTGCCAGCAGTGGGGCGCGGACAGGGCATGGCTACACCTTC. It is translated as CASSGARTGHGYTF.

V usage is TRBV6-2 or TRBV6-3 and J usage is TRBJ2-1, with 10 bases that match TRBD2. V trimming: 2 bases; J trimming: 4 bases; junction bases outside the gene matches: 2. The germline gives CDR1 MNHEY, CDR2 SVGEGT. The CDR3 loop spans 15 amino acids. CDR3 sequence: CASSYASGGYNEQFF. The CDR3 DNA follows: TGTGCCAGCAGTTACGCTAGCGGGGGATACAATGAGCAGTTCTTC.

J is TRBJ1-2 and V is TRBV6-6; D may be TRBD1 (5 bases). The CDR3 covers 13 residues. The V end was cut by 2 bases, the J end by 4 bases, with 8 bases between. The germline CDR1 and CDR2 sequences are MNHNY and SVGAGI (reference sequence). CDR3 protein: CASSYGRVYGYTF. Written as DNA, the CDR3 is TGTGCCAGCAGTTACGGCAGGGTCTATGGCTACACCTTC.

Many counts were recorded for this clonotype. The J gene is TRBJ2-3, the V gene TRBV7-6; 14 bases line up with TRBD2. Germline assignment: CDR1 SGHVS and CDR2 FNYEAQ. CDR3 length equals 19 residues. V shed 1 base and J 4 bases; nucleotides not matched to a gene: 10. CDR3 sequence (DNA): TGTGCCAGCAGCTTAGAGGGAGGACTAGCGGGGGGCCATCCAGATACGCAGTATTTT. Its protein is CASSLEGGLAGGHPDTQYF.

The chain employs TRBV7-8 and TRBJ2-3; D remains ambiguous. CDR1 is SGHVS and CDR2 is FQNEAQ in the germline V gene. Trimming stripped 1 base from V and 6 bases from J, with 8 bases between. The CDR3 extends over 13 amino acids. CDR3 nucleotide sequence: TGTGCCAGCAGCTTAGTTGGGTTTGATACGCAGTATTTT. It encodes CASSLVGFDTQYF.

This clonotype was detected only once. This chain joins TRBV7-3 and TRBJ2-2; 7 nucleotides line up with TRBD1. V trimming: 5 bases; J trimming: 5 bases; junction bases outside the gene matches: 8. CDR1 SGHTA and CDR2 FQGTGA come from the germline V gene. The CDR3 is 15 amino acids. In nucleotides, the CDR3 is TGTGCCAGCAGCGGTGACAGGGTCCCAACCGGGGAGCTGTTTTTT. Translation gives CASSGDRVPTGELFF.

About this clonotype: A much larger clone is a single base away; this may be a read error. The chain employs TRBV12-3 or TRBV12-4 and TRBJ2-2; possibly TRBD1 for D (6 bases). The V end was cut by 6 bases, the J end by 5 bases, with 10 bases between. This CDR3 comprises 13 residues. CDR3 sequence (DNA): TGTGCCAGCAGGCCAGGGGTAACCGGGGAGCTGTTTTTT. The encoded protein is CASRPGVTGELFF.

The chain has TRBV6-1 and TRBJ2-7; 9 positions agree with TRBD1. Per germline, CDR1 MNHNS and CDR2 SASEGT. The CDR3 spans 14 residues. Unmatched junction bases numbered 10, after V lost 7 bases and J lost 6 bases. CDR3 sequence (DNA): TGTGCCAGCATATCGGGACAGGGAGTCGGCGAGCAGTACTTC. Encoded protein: CASISGQGVGEQYF.

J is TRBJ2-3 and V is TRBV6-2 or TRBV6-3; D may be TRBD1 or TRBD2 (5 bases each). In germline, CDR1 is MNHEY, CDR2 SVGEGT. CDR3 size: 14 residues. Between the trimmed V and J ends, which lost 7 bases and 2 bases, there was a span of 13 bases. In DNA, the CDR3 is TGTGCCAGCACCGACGAGGGGTACACAGATACGCAGTATTTT. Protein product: CASTDEGYTDTQYF.

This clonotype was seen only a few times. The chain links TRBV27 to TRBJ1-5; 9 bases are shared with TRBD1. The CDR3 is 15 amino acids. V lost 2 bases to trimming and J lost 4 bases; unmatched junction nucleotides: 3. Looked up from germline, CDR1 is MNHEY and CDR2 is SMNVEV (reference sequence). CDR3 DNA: TGTGCCAGCAGTTTAGACAGGGGGTGGAATCAGCCCCAGCATTTT. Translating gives CASSLDRGWNQPQHF.

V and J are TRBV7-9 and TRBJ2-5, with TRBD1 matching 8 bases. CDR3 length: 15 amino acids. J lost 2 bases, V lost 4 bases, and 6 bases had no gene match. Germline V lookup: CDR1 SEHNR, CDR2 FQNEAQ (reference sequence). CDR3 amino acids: CASSSGTGHQETQYF. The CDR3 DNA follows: TGTGCCAGCAGCTCAGGGACAGGTCATCAAGAGACCCAGTACTTC.

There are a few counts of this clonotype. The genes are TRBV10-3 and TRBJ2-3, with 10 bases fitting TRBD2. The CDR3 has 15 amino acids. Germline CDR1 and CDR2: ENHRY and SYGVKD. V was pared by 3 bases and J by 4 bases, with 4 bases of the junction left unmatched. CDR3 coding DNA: TGTGCCATCAGTGACGTTAGCGGGGGGTCAGATACGCAGTATTTT. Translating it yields CAISDVSGGSDTQYF.

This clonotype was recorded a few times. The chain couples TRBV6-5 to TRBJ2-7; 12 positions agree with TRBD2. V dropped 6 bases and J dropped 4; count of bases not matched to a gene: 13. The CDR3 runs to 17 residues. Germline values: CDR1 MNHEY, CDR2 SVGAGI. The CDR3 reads CASSDLGPSGGAYEQYF. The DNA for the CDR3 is TGTGCCAGCAGCGACCTTGGCCCTAGCGGGGGGGCTTACGAGCAGTACTTC.

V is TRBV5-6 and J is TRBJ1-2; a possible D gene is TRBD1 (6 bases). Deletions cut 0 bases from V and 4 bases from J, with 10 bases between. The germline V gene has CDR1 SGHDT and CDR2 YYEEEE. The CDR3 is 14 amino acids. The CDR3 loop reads CASSLGRTAYGYTF. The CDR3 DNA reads TGTGCCAGCAGCTTGGGTAGGACAGCCTATGGCTACACCTTC. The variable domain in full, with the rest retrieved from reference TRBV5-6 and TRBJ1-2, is DAGVTQSPTHLIKTRGQQVTLRCSPKSGHDTVSWYQQALGQGPQFIFQYYEEEERQRGNFPDRFSGHQFPNYSSELNVNALLLGDSALYLCASSLGRTAYGYTFGSGTRLTVV.

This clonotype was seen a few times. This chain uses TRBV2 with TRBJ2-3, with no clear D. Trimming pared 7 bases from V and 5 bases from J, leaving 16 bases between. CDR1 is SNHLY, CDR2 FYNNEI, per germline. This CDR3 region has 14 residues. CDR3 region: CASMWQVGLDTQYF. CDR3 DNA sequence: TGTGCCAGCATGTGGCAGGTTGGTCTAGATACGCAGTATTTT.

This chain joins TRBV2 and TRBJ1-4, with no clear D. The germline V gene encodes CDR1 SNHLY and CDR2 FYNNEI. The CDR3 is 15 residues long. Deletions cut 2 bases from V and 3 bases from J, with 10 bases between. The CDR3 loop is CASSEIASANEKLFF. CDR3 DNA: TGTGCCAGCAGTGAAATTGCTTCGGCTAATGAAAAACTGTTTTTT.